Listed below are T cell receptor beta chains from one sample, sequenced in a study of control samples from healthy donors and cancer patients. The assay was immunoSEQ multiplex PCR, and TCRdb's table has in-frame clones only and misses some. The table includes about 86,000 clones, more than 80% detected once. The sequenced material came from blood. The receptors come from a woman aged 30 to 39 in good health. Both conserved end residues are part of each CDR3. D genes are given only for firm matches. A clone size is listed for some rows: how often the clone was seen (once, few, many), or a class if it is expanded.

V	J	length	D	size	DNA	CDR3
TRBV6-5	TRBJ2-7	11	.	.	TGTGCCAGCAGCGATTCCTACGAGCAGTACTTC	CASSDSYEQYF
TRBV28	TRBJ2-4	14	.	.	TGTGCCAGCAGTTTGTCCCATGGAGGGAACATTCAGTACTTC	CASSLSHGGNIQYF
TRBV5-1	TRBJ1-3	17	TRBD1	once	TGCGCCAGCAGCTTGGAGGGGACAGATCTAACTGGAAACACCATATATTTT	CASSLEGTDLTGNTIYF
TRBV18	TRBJ1-2	16	.	once	TGTGCCAGCTCACCACCGGAGGGGGGCTTGGACTATGGCTACACCTTC	CASSPPEGGLDYGYTF
TRBV9	TRBJ2-2	13	.	once	TGTGCCAGCAACCCCCTCGCCACCGGGGAGCTGTTTTTT	CASNPLATGELFF
TRBV19	TRBJ1-1	18	TRBD1	.	TGTGCCAGTAGTATTGAGTTCGGACAGGGGGCCCTGAACACTGAAGCTTTCTTT	CASSIEFGQGALNTEAFF
TRBV5-8	TRBJ1-5	16	.	.	TGTGCCAGCAGTTCCTACTTTAGGGTTGGCAATCAGCCCCAGCATTTT	CASSSYFRVGNQPQHF
TRBV7-9	TRBJ2-5	16	TRBD1	.	TGTGCCAGCAGCCGGGGGACAGGGGGCCAAGGAGAGACCCAGTACTTC	CASSRGTGGQGETQYF
TRBV10-3	TRBJ1-2	14	.	.	TGTGCCATCAGTGAGTCAGGGGTTAACTATGGCTACACCTTC	CAISESGVNYGYTF
TRBV11-2	TRBJ1-1	15	.	once	TGTGCCAGCAGCACCTCGACGACGGGTAACACTGAAGCTTTCTTT	CASSTSTTGNTEAFF
TRBV2	TRBJ1-5	14	TRBD1	.	TGTGCCAGCAGTGGGGACAGGGGCAATCAGCCCCAGCATTTT	CASSGDRGNQPQHF
TRBV7-2	TRBJ2-3	16	TRBD2	.	TGTGCCAGCAGCTTAGTGCCCGCGGGGGGGCCAAATACGCAGTATTTT	CASSLVPAGGPNTQYF
TRBV10-1	TRBJ2-1	17	TRBD2	.	TGCGCCAGCAGTTCCATCGCGGGAGGGCAGAGGGGAAATGAGCAGTTCTTC	CASSSIAGGQRGNEQFF
TRBV3-1/TRBV3-2	TRBJ1-4	16	.	.	TGTGCCAGCAGCCAAGGAGCAGTCTTATTTAATGAAAAACTGTTTTTT	CASSQGAVLFNEKLFF
TRBV4-1	TRBJ1-3	17	TRBD1	.	TGCGCCAGCAGCCAAGGTAGGGCGGACAGGGCTGGAAACACCATATATTTT	CASSQGRADRAGNTIYF